These 30 T cell receptor beta chains originate from one sample sequenced in a study of response to subunit inactivated influenza vaccine. MiXCR was run by TCRdb on the RT-PCR reads, yielding one entry per CDR3 protein. The repertoire holds under 550,000 distinct CDR3 sequences, 7.6% seen once, with over 10% in the top ten. The source material was PBMCs from blood, sampled 23 to 25 months after vaccination. These receptors were collected from a man in his fifties or sixties who received an inactivated influenza vaccine.

The chain has TRBV29-1 and TRBJ2-2; D is uncertain. Trimming stripped 5 bases from V and 2 bases from J, with 12 bases between. Per the germline V gene, CDR1 is SQVTM and CDR2 is ANQGSEA. The CDR3 is 14 amino acids. CDR3 DNA sequence: TGCAGCGTTCCCACCAGTCTAAACACCGGGGAGCTGTTTTTT. Encoded protein: CSVPTSLNTGELFF.

This clonotype turned up a few times. This chain links TRBV15 with TRBJ2-1; 7 nucleotides line up with TRBD1. Germline CDR1 LNHNV, CDR2 YYDKDF (reference sequence). J was trimmed by 10 bases and V by 3 bases; bases with no gene match: 12. CDR3 size: 15 residues. CDR3 nucleotides: TGTGCCACCAGCAGGAGACAGGGAACGGCCACGGAGCAGTTCTTC. Translating gives CATSRRQGTATEQFF.

The CDR3 region is CATSRRTTNEKLFF. CDR3 bases: TGTGCCACCAGCAGACGAACAACTAATGAAAAACTGTTTTTT. The chain links TRBV15 to TRBJ1-4; D not resolved. The CDR3 is 14 amino acids. Deletions cut 2 bases from V and 0 bases from J, with 4 bases between. The germline gives CDR1 LNHNV, CDR2 YYDKDF (reference sequence). The entire variable domain, with the rest obtained from reference TRBV15 and TRBJ1-4, is as follows: DAMVIQNPRYQVTQFGKPVTLSCSQTLNHNVMYWYQQKSSQAPKLLFHYYDKDFNNEADTPDNFQSRRPNTSFCFLDIRSPGLGDTAMYLCATSRRTTNEKLFFGSGTQLSVL.

This clonotype was counted between two and nine times. CDR3 bases: TGTGCCAGCAGTTACCCAGCTATCAATTCACCCCTCCACTTT. It is translated as CASSYPAINSPLHF. V gene TRBV6-2 or TRBV6-3 combines with J gene TRBJ1-6; unclear D gene. Trimming took 2 bases from V and 7 from J, leaving 9 bases between them. Looked up from germline, CDR1 is MNHEY and CDR2 is SVGEGT. This CDR3 has 14 residues.

This clonotype appeared a few times. The chain combines TRBV19 with TRBJ2-3; possibly TRBD2 for D (6 bases). Germline CDR1 reads LNHDA; CDR2 reads SQIVND (reference sequence). V was clipped by 6 bases and J by 0 bases, with 10 bases between them. The CDR3 contains 14 residues. The CDR3 protein is CASRPDYSTDTQYF. The CDR3 region has the DNA TGTGCCAGTAGACCGGACTACAGCACAGATACGCAGTATTTT.

This clonotype was seen many times. J is TRBJ2-3 and V is TRBV20-1; TRBD2 is a possible D gene (5 bases). Germline V CDR1 and CDR2: DFQATT, SNEGSKA (reference sequence). V was cut by 3 bases and J by 1 base, with 14 bases left in between. This CDR3 spans 15 amino acids. The CDR3, as DNA: TGCAGTGCTAGTGGCGTCCGGGGTGGCACAGATACGCAGTATTTT. As protein: CSASGVRGGTDTQYF.

This clonotype was recorded at least ten times. J is TRBJ1-1 and V is TRBV10-3; D perhaps matches TRBD1 (5 bases). This CDR3 spans 13 amino acids. CDR1 and CDR2 (germline): ENHRY, SYGVKD. V lost 7 bases to trimming and J lost 0 bases, with 9 bases between them. The CDR3 loop is CAITDSLNTEAFF. In DNA form, the CDR3 reads TGTGCCATCACCGACAGTTTGAACACTGAAGCTTTCTTT.

The rearrangement joins TRBV27 to TRBJ2-1; tentatively, D is TRBD2 (6 bases). Germline-derived CDR1 and CDR2 are MNHEY and SMNVEV (reference sequence). CDR3 length: 15 amino acids. V lost 7 bases to trimming and J lost 9 bases, with 22 bases between them. As DNA, the CDR3 is TGTGCCAGCAAATCGGGACTGCAGTGGCAGGGTGAGCAGTTCTTC. It codes for CASKSGLQWQGEQFF.

In this sample, this clonotype turned up many times. The chain recombines TRBV4-3 with TRBJ2-1, with TRBD1 matching 8 bases. Unmatched junction bases numbered 4, after V lost 0 bases and J lost 3 bases. From germline, CDR1 is LGHNA and CDR2 YSLEER. This CDR3 has 16 residues. The CDR3, as DNA: TGCGCCAGCAGCCAAGATCTAGACAGGGGCTACAATGAGCAGTTCTTC. Protein sequence: CASSQDLDRGYNEQFF.

This rearrangement joins TRBV20-1 to TRBJ1-2; unclear D gene. Between the trimmed V and J ends, which lost 2 bases and 8 bases, there was a span of 9 bases. Germline CDR1 is DFQATT and CDR2 is SNEGSKA (reference sequence). The CDR3 runs 11 residues. The DNA of the CDR3 is TGCAGTGCTAGACACCGGCGAGGCTACACCTTC. Translation: CSARHRRGYTF.

This clonotype was counted only a few times. The chain joins TRBV11-2 to TRBJ1-4; 10 bases match TRBD1. Germline lookup yields CDR1 SGHAT and CDR2 FQNNGV. This CDR3 is built from 18 residues. With V trimmed by 5 bases and J by 8 bases, 17 bases remained unmatched. This chain's CDR3 is CASSPSRDRGLISEKLFF. CDR3 nucleotides: TGTGCCAGCAGCCCCAGTCGGGACAGGGGATTGATCTCCGAAAAACTGTTTTTT.

The table lists this clonotype with a few counts. This may stem from a read error, because a much larger clone lies one nucleotide away. The chain employs TRBV5-1 and TRBJ1-1, with D perhaps matching TRBD1 (5 bases). The CDR3 consists of 13 residues. Trimming took off 3 bases at V and 1 base at J, with 7 bases between the two ends. Per germline, CDR1 SGHRS and CDR2 YFSETQ. CDR3 coding DNA: TGCGCCAGCAGCTGGGGGAGGAACACTGAAGCTTTCTTT. Encoded protein: CASSWGRNTEAFF.

V and J are TRBV4-3 and TRBJ1-6; weak D call: TRBD1 (6 bases). CDR3 length equals 15 residues. Germline-derived CDR1 and CDR2 are LGHNA and YSLEER. Trimming took 4 bases from V and 7 from J, leaving 14 bases between them. CDR3 protein: CASSRKGVKNSPLHF. The CDR3, as DNA: TGCGCCAGCAGCCGGAAGGGGGTTAAGAATTCACCCCTCCACTTT.

This clonotype was counted between two and nine times. V is TRBV11-2 and J is TRBJ2-5, with 10 positions matching TRBD1. Germline CDR1 reads SGHAT; CDR2 reads FQNNGV. This CDR3 comprises 18 residues. The trim removed 5 bases at V and 5 bases at J, leaving 17 bases unmatched. This chain's CDR3 is CASSHRDRGIDFPETQYF. CDR3 nucleotide sequence: TGTGCCAGCAGCCACCGGGACAGGGGTATCGATTTTCCGGAGACCCAGTACTTC.

This clonotype was observed many times. J is TRBJ2-1 and V is TRBV28; the match to TRBD2 covers 10 bases. The CDR3 has 15 amino acids. V lost 2 bases and J lost 9; bases outside the gene matches: 7. Germline values: CDR1 MDHEN, CDR2 SYDVKM. The CDR3 DNA is TGTGCCAGCAGTTTACCCAGCGGGGGGGTGTTTGAGCAGTTCTTC. This codes for CASSLPSGGVFEQFF.

The chain is built from TRBV29-1 and TRBJ1-3, with D unresolved. Germline values: CDR1 SQVTM, CDR2 ANQGSEA. The V and J ends lost 4 bases and 0 bases respectively, with 7 bases between them. The CDR3 runs to 13 residues. The CDR3 protein is CSVGRRSGNTIYF. The CDR3 region has the DNA TGCAGCGTTGGGCGCCGCTCTGGAAACACCATATATTTT.

V usage is TRBV6-1 and J usage is TRBJ1-1, with D possibly being TRBD1 (6 bases). CDR3 length: 18 residues. The V gene's germline CDR1 is MNHNS and CDR2 SASEGT. The ends were cut back, 0 bases at V and 0 bases at J, with 17 bases in the middle. The CDR3 region is CASSEALGRGAMNTEAFF. DNA for the CDR3: TGTGCCAGCAGTGAAGCTCTGGGACGGGGGGCCATGAACACTGAAGCTTTCTTT.

The chain carries TRBV6-2 or TRBV6-3 and TRBJ1-6; D might be TRBD1 (5 bases). V was cut by 10 bases and J by 15 bases, with 10 bases left in between. Looked up from germline, CDR1 is MNHEY and CDR2 is SVGEGT. The CDR3 runs to 9 residues. The CDR3 coding sequence is TGTGCCATCTGCGGGGGCCTCCACTTT. Amino acid sequence: CAICGGLHF.

This clonotype was recorded at least ten times. The V and J genes are TRBV5-1 and TRBJ2-2; no firm D call. The CDR3 covers 13 residues. Trimming left V 5 bases short and J 5 bases short, with 10 bases between. CDR1 SGHRS and CDR2 YFSETQ come from the germline V gene. CDR3 sequence (DNA): TGCGCCAGCAGTTCAAAGGATACCGGGGAGCTGTTTTTT. Amino acids: CASSSKDTGELFF.

This clonotype was observed a handful of times. The chain is built from TRBV9 and TRBJ2-1; TRBD1 aligns across 7 bases. V shed 3 bases and J 5 bases; nucleotides not matched to a gene: 5. The CDR3 is 14 amino acids. CDR1 SGDLS and CDR2 YYNGEE come from the germline V gene. This chain's CDR3 is CASSATGSHNEQFF. The DNA for the CDR3 is TGTGCCAGCAGCGCGACAGGGTCCCACAATGAGCAGTTCTTC.

This clonotype showed up just a few times. The chain carries TRBV12-3 or TRBV12-4 and TRBJ2-7; 8 positions agree with TRBD1. This CDR3 spans 14 amino acids. Trimming removed 3 bases from V and 7 bases from J; junction bases left unmatched: 8. The CDR3 loop reads CASSLGGGTGEQYF. The CDR3 coding sequence is TGTGCCAGCAGTTTGGGTGGGGGGACAGGTGAGCAGTACTTC.

The rearrangement uses TRBV28 and TRBJ1-2, with 8 bases fitting TRBD1. The CDR3 has 14 residues. V lost 3 bases and J lost 2; bases outside the gene matches: 2. From germline, CDR1 is MDHEN and CDR2 SYDVKM. The CDR3 here is CASSFGDRNYGYTF. The CDR3 coding sequence is TGTGCCAGCAGTTTTGGGGACAGGAACTATGGCTACACCTTC.

This clonotype was seen many times. The chain recombines TRBV15 with TRBJ2-7; a possible D gene is TRBD2 (5 bases). The germline CDR1 and CDR2 sequences are LNHNV and YYDKDF (reference sequence). V gave up 5 bases and J gave up 3 bases, with 11 bases separating them. CDR3 length equals 13 residues. The CDR3 here is CATSPFRGYEQYF. The CDR3 DNA is TGTGCCACCAGCCCTTTTCGGGGCTACGAGCAGTACTTC.

The rearrangement links TRBV7-8 to TRBJ2-3; 11 bases are shared with TRBD1. Germline assignment: CDR1 SGHVS and CDR2 FQNEAQ. The trim removed 5 bases at V and 8 bases at J, leaving 12 bases unmatched. This CDR3 is built from 16 residues. CDR3 amino acids: CASSKGQGALGGTQYF. CDR3 DNA: TGTGCCAGCAGCAAAGGACAGGGGGCGTTGGGAGGTACGCAGTATTTT.

V and J are TRBV20-1 and TRBJ2-1, with TRBD2 matching over 11 bases. The CDR3 totals 13 residues. Germline V gives CDR1 DFQATT, CDR2 SNEGSKA (reference sequence). After removal of 7 bases from V and 5 bases from J, the junction contained 4 bases not matched to a gene. The CDR3 sequence: CSVRLAGNNEQFF. Written as DNA, the CDR3 is TGCAGTGTCAGACTAGCGGGGAACAATGAGCAGTTCTTC.

This clonotype came up many times. This chain connects TRBV5-8 to TRBJ2-7; 7 positions match TRBD2. The CDR3 sequence is 16 residues long. Trimming at V came to 3 bases and at J to 0 bases, leaving 9 bases not matched to a gene. Germline V gene data show CDR1 as SGHTS and CDR2 as YDEGEE. CDR3 loop: CASSSGRREFSYEQYF. CDR3 in DNA: TGTGCCAGCAGCTCGGGACGGCGGGAGTTCTCCTACGAGCAGTACTTC.

Many counts were recorded for this clonotype. For the CDR3, the DNA is TGTGCCAGCAGTCCAACAACTAGCGGGGGGATTTACGAGCAGTACTTC. Translating it yields CASSPTTSGGIYEQYF. The V call is TRBV28, the J call TRBJ2-7, with 12 bases that match TRBD2. Germline V CDR1 and CDR2: MDHEN, SYDVKM. With 5 bases clipped from V and 4 bases from J, the junction kept 9 bases outside the gene matches. The CDR3 length is 16 residues.

This clonotype showed up just a few times. V usage is TRBV9 and J usage is TRBJ1-1; TRBD1 aligns across 9 bases. V dropped 0 bases and J dropped 6; count of bases not matched to a gene: 9. Germline CDR1 is SGDLS and CDR2 is YYNGEE. The CDR3 runs to 16 residues. As DNA, the CDR3 is TGTGCCAGCAGCGTAGCTATTCGACAGGGGGAGGCTGAAGCTTTCTTT. This encodes CASSVAIRQGEAEAFF.

The V and J genes are TRBV20-1 and TRBJ1-2, with 8 bases fitting TRBD1. CDR1 and CDR2 from the germline V gene are DFQATT and SNEGSKA (reference sequence). With V trimmed by 4 bases and J by 5 bases, 15 bases remained unmatched. The CDR3 has 16 residues. CDR3 sequence reads: CSAKPRAGQGGYGYTF. The CDR3 DNA reads as TGCAGTGCTAAACCTCGGGCCGGACAGGGAGGTTATGGCTACACCTTC.

This clonotype was seen at least ten times. V is TRBV15 and J is TRBJ2-5; weak D call: TRBD2 (6 bases). CDR1 is LNHNV, CDR2 YYDKDF, per germline (reference sequence). There are 14 residues in the CDR3. V was shortened by 5 bases and J by 5 bases, with 15 bases between the two germline ends. The CDR3 region has the DNA TGTGCCACCAGCGGAAGGGGCGGGATGGAGACCCAGTACTTC. Its protein is CATSGRGGMETQYF.